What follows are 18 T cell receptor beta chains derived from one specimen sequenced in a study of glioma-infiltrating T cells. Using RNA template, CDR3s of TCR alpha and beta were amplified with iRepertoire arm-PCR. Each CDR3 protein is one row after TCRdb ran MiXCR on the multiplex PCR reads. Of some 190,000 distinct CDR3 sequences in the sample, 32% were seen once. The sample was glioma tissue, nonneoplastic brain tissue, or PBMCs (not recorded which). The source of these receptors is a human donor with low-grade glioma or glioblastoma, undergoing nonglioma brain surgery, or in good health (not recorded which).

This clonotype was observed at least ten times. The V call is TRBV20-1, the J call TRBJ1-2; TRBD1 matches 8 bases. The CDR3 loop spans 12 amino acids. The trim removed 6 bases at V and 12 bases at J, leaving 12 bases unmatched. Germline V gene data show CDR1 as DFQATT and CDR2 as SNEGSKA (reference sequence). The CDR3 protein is CSARTGTVVDTF. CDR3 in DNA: TGCAGTGCAAGGACAGGGACCGTCGTCGACACCTTC.

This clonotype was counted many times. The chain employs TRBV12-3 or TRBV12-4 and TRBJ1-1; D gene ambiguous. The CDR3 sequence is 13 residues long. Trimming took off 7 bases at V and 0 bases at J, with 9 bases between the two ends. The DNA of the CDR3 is TGTGCCAGCAACACGGACCTGAACACTGAAGCTTTCTTT. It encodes CASNTDLNTEAFF.

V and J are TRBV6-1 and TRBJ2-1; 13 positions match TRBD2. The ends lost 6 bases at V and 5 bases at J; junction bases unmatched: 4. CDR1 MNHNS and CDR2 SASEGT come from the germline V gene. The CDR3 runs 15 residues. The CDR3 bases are TGTGCCAGCAGCACTACTAGCGGGAGGGACAATGAGCAGTTCTTC. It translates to CASSTTSGRDNEQFF.

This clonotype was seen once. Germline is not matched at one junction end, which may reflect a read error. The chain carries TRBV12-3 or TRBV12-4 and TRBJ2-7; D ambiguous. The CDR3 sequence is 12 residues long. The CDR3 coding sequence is TGTGCCAGCAGTCGTCTCCTCTACGATCAGTACTTC. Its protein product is CASSRLLYDQYF.

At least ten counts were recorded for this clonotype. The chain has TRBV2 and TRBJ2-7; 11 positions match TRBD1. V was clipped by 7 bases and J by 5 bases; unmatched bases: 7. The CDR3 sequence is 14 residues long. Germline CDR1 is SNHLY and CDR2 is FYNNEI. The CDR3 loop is CASKGQGALHEQYF. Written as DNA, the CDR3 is TGTGCCAGCAAAGGACAGGGGGCGCTCCACGAGCAGTACTTC.

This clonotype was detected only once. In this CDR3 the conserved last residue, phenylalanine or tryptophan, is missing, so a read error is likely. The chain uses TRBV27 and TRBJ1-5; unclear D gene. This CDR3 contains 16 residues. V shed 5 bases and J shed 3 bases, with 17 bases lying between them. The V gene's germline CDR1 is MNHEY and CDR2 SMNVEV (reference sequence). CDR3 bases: TGTGCCAGCAGTGCTCGTTCTCAGCCAACCAATCAGCCCCAGCATTCT. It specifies CASSARSQPTNQPQHS.

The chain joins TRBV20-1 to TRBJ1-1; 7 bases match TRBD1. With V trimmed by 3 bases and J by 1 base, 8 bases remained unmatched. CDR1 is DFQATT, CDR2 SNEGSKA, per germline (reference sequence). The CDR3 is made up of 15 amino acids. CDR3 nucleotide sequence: TGCAGTGCTAGTGTCCCGACAGGGAGGAACACTGAAGCTTTCTTT. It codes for CSASVPTGRNTEAFF.

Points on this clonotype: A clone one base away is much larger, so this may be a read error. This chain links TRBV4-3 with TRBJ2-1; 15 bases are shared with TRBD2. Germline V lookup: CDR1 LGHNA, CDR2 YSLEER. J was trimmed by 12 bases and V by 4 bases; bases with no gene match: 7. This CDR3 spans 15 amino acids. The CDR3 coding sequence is TGCGCCAGCAGCCGGGGACTAGCGGGAGGTGGTGGGCAGTTCTTC. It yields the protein CASSRGLAGGGGQFF.

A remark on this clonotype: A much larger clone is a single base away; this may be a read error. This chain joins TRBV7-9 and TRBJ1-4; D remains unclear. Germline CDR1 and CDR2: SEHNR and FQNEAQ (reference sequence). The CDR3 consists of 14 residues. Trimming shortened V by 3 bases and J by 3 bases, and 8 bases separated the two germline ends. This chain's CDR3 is CASSLERANEKLFF. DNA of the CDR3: TGTGCCAGCAGCTTGGAAAGGGCTAATGAAAAACTGTTTTTT.

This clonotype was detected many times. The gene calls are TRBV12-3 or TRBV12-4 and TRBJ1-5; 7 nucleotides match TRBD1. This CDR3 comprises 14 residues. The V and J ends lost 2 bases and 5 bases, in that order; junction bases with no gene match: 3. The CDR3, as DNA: TGTGCCAGCAGTTTACCAGGGGGGTATCAGCCCCAGCATTTT. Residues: CASSLPGGYQPQHF.

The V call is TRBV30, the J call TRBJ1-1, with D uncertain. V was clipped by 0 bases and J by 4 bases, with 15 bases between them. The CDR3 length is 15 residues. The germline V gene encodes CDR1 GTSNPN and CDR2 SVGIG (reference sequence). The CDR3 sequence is CAWSVGAGMSTEAFF. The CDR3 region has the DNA TGTGCCTGGAGTGTTGGTGCGGGGATGAGCACTGAAGCTTTCTTT.

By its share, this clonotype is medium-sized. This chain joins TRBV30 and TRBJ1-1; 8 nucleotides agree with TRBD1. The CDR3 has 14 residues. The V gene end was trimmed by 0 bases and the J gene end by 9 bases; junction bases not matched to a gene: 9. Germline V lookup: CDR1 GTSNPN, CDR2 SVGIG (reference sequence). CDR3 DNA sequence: TGTGCCTGGAGTGTATGGTCAGGGGGCTTACAAGCTTTCTTT. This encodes CAWSVWSGGLQAFF.

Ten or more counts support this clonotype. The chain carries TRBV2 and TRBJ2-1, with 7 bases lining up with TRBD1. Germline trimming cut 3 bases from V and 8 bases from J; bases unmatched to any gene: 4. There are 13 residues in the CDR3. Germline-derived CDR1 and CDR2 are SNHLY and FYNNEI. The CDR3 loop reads CASSEVGGDEQFF. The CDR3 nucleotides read TGTGCCAGCAGTGAGGTAGGGGGCGATGAGCAGTTCTTC. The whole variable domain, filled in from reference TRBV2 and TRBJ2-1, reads EPEVTQTPSHQVTQMGQEVILRCVPISNHLYFYWYRQILGQKVEFLVSFYNNEISEKSEIFDDQFSVERPDGSNFTLKIRSTKLEDSAMYFCASSEVGGDEQFFGPGTRLTVL.

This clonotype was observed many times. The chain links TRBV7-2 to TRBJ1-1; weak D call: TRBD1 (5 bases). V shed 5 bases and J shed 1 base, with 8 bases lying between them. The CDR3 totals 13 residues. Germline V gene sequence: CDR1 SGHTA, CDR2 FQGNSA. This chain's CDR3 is CASSRDQNTEAFF. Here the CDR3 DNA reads TGTGCCAGCAGCCGGGACCAGAACACTGAAGCTTTCTTT.

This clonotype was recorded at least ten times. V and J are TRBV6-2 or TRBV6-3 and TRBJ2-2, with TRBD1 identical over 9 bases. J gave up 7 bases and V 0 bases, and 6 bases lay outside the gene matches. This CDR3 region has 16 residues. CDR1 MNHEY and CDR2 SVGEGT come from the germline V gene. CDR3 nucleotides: TGTGCCAGCAGTTACTCCCAGGGACAGGGCAACGGGGAGCTGTTTTTT. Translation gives CASSYSQGQGNGELFF.

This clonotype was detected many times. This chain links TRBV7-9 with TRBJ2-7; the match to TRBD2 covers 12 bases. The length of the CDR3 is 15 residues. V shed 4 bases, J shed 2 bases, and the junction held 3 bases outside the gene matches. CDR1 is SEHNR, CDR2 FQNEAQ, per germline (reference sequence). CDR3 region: CASSSTSGSAYEQYF. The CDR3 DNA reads TGTGCCAGCAGCTCGACTAGCGGGAGTGCCTACGAGCAGTACTTC.

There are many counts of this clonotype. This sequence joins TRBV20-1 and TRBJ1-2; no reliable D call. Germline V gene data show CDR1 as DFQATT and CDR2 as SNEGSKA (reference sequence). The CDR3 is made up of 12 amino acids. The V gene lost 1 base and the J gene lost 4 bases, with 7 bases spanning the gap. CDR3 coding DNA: TGCAGTGCTAGAGCCTATCCCTATGGCTACACCTTC. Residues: CSARAYPYGYTF.

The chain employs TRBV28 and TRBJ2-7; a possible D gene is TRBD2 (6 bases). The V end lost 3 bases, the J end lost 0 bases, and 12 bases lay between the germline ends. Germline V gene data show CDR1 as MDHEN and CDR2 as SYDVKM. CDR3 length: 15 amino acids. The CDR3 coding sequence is TGTGCCAGCAGTTTTTCTAGCGAAGTCTCCTACGAGCAGTACTTC. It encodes CASSFSSEVSYEQYF.